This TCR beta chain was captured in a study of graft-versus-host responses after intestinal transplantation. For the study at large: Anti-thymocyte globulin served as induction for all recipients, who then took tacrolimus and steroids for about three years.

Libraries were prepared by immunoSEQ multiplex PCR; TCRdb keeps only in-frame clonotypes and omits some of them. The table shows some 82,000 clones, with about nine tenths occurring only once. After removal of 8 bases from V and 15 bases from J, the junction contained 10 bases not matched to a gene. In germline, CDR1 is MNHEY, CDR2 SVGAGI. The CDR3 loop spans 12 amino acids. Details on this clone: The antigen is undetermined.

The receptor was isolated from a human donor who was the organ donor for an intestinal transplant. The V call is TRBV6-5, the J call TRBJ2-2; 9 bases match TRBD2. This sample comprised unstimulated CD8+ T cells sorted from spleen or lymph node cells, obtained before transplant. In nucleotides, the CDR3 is TGTGCCAGCGGCTGGCGGGGGGGCCGGTTGTTTTTT. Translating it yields CASGWRGGRLFF.